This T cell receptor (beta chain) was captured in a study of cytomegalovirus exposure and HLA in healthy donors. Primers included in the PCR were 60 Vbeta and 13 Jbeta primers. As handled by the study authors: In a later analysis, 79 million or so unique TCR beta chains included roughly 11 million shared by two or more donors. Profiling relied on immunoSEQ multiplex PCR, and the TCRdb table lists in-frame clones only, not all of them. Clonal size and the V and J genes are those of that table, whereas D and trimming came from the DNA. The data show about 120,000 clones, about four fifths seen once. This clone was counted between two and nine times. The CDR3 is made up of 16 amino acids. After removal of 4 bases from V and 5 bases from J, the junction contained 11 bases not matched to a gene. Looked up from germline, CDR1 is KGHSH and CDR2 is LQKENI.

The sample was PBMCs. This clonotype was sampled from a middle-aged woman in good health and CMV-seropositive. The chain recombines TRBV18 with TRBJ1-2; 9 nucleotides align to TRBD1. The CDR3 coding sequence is TGTGCCAGCTCACGTTTCATTGGGACAGGGAGTTATGGCTACACCTTC. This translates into CASSRFIGTGSYGYTF.